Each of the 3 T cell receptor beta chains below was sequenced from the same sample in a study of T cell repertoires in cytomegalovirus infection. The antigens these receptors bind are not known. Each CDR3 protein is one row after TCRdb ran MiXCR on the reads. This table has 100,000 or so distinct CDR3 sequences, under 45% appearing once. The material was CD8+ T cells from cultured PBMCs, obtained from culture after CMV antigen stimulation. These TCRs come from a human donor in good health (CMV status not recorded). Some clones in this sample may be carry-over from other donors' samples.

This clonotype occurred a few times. CDR3 nucleotide sequence: TGTGCCAGCAGCGTCGAAGGACAGGGGACCACAGATACGCAGTATTTT. Its translation is CASSVEGQGTTDTQYF. The rearrangement uses TRBV5-6 and TRBJ2-3; TRBD1 matches 9 bases. Trimming cost V 4 bases and J 2 bases; bases outside gene matches: 8. The CDR3 runs to 16 residues. Per germline, CDR1 SGHDT and CDR2 YYEEEE.

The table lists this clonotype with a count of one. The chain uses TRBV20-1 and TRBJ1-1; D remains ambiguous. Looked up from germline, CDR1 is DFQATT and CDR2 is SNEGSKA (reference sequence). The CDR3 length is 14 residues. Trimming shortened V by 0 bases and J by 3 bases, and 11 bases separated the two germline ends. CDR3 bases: TGCAGTGCTAGAGATCTCTGGGATCACACTGAAGCTTTCTTT. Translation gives CSARDLWDHTEAFF.

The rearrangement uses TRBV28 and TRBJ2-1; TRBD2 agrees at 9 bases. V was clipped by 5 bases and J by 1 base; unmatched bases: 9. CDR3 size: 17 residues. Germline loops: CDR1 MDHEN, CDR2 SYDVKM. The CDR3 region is CASSNFPSGESYNEQFF. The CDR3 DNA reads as TGTGCCAGCAGTAACTTCCCTAGCGGGGAGTCCTACAATGAGCAGTTCTTC.